Following are 16 T cell receptor beta chains from one sample sequenced in a study of T cell responses to AZD1222 COVID-19 vaccine. The repertoire was sequenced with immunoSEQ multiplex PCR; TCRdb's copy has only in-frame clones and lacks some. Here the sample spans about 150,000 clones, about 87% being singletons. The source was peripheral blood, collected on day 0 of MenACWY control vaccination. The receptor set was obtained from an adult in good health.

The chain joins TRBV7-2 to TRBJ2-1; maybe TRBD2 (6 bases). V lost 1 base to trimming and J lost 1 base, with 11 bases between them. Germline V gene lookup returns CDR1 SGHTA and CDR2 FQGNSA. The CDR3 length is 16 residues. CDR3 in DNA: TGTGCCAGCAGCTTAGTGGGGGGAGGTTCCTACAATGAGCAGTTCTTC. Translation: CASSLVGGGSYNEQFF.

This chain links TRBV12-3 or TRBV12-4 with TRBJ2-5, with TRBD2 matching over 14 bases. This CDR3 has 13 amino acids. V gave up 6 bases and J gave up 7 bases; unmatched junction bases: 1. This chain's CDR3 is CASSGTSGGTQYF. The CDR3 bases are TGTGCCAGCAGCGGGACTAGCGGGGGGACCCAGTACTTC.

The chain combines TRBV6-5 with TRBJ2-1; TRBD2 matches at 7 bases. V lost 6 bases and J lost 6; bases outside the gene matches: 11. This CDR3 comprises 15 residues. Per the germline V gene, CDR1 is MNHEY and CDR2 is SVGAGI. The DNA of the CDR3 is TGTGCCAGCAGATCTCTAGCGGCAGGAACCAATGAGCAGTTCTTC. It yields the protein CASRSLAAGTNEQFF.

The chain carries TRBV5-1 and TRBJ1-4; TRBD1 matches 10 bases. The V segment lost 0 bases and the J segment 7 bases; nucleotides outside the gene matches: 0. From germline, CDR1 is SGHRS and CDR2 YFSETQ. This CDR3 comprises 14 residues. CDR3 residues: CASSLGTGGEKLFF. DNA of the CDR3: TGCGCCAGCAGCTTGGGGACAGGGGGTGAAAAACTGTTTTTT. The full variable domain, in which reference TRBV5-1 and TRBJ1-4 provide the parts outside the CDR3, is KAGVTQTPRYLIKTRGQQVTLSCSPISGHRSVSWYQQTPGQGLQFLFEYFSETQRNKGNFPGRFSGRQFSNSRSEMNVSTLELGDSALYLCASSLGTGGEKLFFGSGTQLSVL.

This clone was counted between two and nine times. J is TRBJ2-7 and V is TRBV2; 8 bases are shared with TRBD2. This CDR3 has 13 residues. V shed 6 bases and J 2 bases; nucleotides not matched to a gene: 3. Germline V lookup: CDR1 SNHLY, CDR2 FYNNEI. CDR3 in amino acids: CASSAGGPYEQYF. In nucleotides, the CDR3 is TGTGCCAGCAGCGCGGGGGGACCCTACGAGCAGTACTTC.

CDR3 region: CASSSGQVTEAFF. CDR3 in DNA: TGTGCCAGCAGTTCCGGACAGGTCACTGAAGCTTTCTTT. The chain carries TRBV28 and TRBJ1-1, with 7 nucleotides matching TRBD1. In germline, CDR1 is MDHEN, CDR2 SYDVKM. The trim removed 4 bases at V and 4 bases at J, leaving 3 bases unmatched. This CDR3 contains 13 residues.

This chain uses TRBV7-2 with TRBJ1-2; no firm D call. CDR1 SGHTA and CDR2 FQGNSA come from the germline V gene. The V gene lost 5 bases and the J gene lost 8 bases, with 15 bases spanning the gap. There are 13 residues in the CDR3. CDR3 protein: CASSPPSGRGYTF. In nucleotides, the CDR3 is TGTGCCAGCAGCCCCCCTTCCGGTCGAGGCTACACCTTC.

V and J are TRBV5-6 and TRBJ2-4, with D uncertain. Trimming removed 4 bases at V and 0 bases at J, with 5 bases between. The CDR3 length is 13 residues. From germline, CDR1 is SGHDT and CDR2 YYEEEE. CDR3 region: CASSPLAKNIQYF. The CDR3, as DNA: TGTGCCAGCAGCCCCCTAGCCAAAAACATTCAGTACTTC.

The chain combines TRBV11-2 with TRBJ2-1; possibly TRBD2 for D (5 bases). Trimming removed 4 bases at V and 1 base at J, with 11 bases between. Germline CDR1 and CDR2: SGHAT and FQNNGV. The CDR3 contains 15 residues. DNA for the CDR3: TGTGCCAGCAGCTCACGGACTGAATCCTACAATGAGCAGTTCTTC. It is translated as CASSSRTESYNEQFF.

This chain uses TRBV18 with TRBJ1-2, with TRBD1 identical over 12 bases. CDR1 is KGHSH, CDR2 LQKENI, per germline. The CDR3 has 15 residues. V was pared by 6 bases and J by 5 bases, with 7 bases of the junction left unmatched. CDR3 sequence: CASSKGQGAQYGYTF. CDR3 DNA sequence: TGTGCCAGCTCGAAGGGACAGGGGGCGCAGTATGGCTACACCTTC. Combining the CDR3 with reference TRBV18 and TRBJ1-2 gives the whole variable domain NAGVMQNPRHLVRRRGQEARLRCSPMKGHSHVYWYRQLPEEGLKFMVYLQKENIIDESGMPKERFSAEFPKEGPSILRIQQVVRGDSAAYFCASSKGQGAQYGYTFGSGTRLTVV.

The rearrangement uses TRBV5-1 and TRBJ1-3; TRBD1 aligns across 7 bases. CDR1 SGHRS and CDR2 YFSETQ come from the germline V gene. There are 15 residues in the CDR3. V lost 3 bases to trimming and J lost 0 bases; unmatched junction nucleotides: 3. The CDR3: CASSSGQSSGNTIYF. The CDR3, as DNA: TGCGCCAGCAGCTCGGGACAGAGCTCTGGAAACACCATATATTTT.

This clone was counted once. The V gene is TRBV3-1 (or the pseudogene TRBV3-2), the J gene TRBJ1-1; D unclear. V shed 4 bases and J shed 3 bases, with 9 bases lying between them. The CDR3 extends over 13 amino acids. The germline V gene has CDR1 LGHDT and CDR2 YNNKEL (reference sequence). The CDR3 loop is CASSLLKDTEAFF. The CDR3 DNA reads as TGTGCCAGCAGCCTTTTAAAAGACACTGAAGCTTTCTTT.

This clone appeared once. The V gene is TRBV5-1, the J gene TRBJ1-1, with TRBD1 matching 8 bases. The V gene end was trimmed by 5 bases and the J gene end by 0 bases; junction bases not matched to a gene: 9. In germline, CDR1 is SGHRS, CDR2 YFSETQ. The CDR3 is made up of 16 amino acids. The CDR3 DNA sequence: TGCGCCAGCAGACCCGACAGGGGCCGGATGAACACTGAAGCTTTCTTT. Translation gives CASRPDRGRMNTEAFF. Together with reference TRBV5-1 and TRBJ1-1, the CDR3 gives the full variable domain: KAGVTQTPRYLIKTRGQQVTLSCSPISGHRSVSWYQQTPGQGLQFLFEYFSETQRNKGNFPGRFSGRQFSNSRSEMNVSTLELGDSALYLCASRPDRGRMNTEAFFGQGTRLTVV.

This clone was found a few times. This chain uses TRBV6-5 with TRBJ2-7; the match to TRBD2 covers 11 bases. Losses at the gene ends were 2 bases for V and 6 bases for J; bases not matched to a gene: 3. The CDR3 is 14 residues long. CDR1 and CDR2 from the germline V gene are MNHEY and SVGAGI. In DNA form, the CDR3 reads TGTGCCAGCAGTTACACAACTAGCGGGAGCGAGCAGTACTTC. Translating gives CASSYTTSGSEQYF.

This rearrangement joins TRBV20-1 to TRBJ1-2; D is unclear. Looked up from germline, CDR1 is DFQATT and CDR2 is SNEGSKA (reference sequence). This CDR3 is 11 amino acids long. V shed 3 bases and J shed 4 bases, with 6 bases lying between them. The chain's CDR3 is CSARDGYGYTF. For the CDR3, the DNA is TGCAGTGCTAGGGACGGCTATGGCTACACCTTC.

This clone has a handful of counts. This rearrangement joins TRBV28 to TRBJ1-5; D possibly corresponds to TRBD1 (6 bases). The CDR3 consists of 18 residues. CDR1 MDHEN and CDR2 SYDVKM come from the germline V gene. Trimming removed 5 bases from V and 0 bases from J, with 20 bases in between. The CDR3 sequence is CASSVVGGAMNSNQPQHF. DNA of the CDR3: TGTGCCAGCAGTGTCGTAGGGGGAGCGATGAATAGCAATCAGCCCCAGCATTTT.